This TCR beta chain derives from a study of blood T cell repertoires in COVID-19. Study context: The study drew acute and convalescent COVID-19 samples from the United States, Italy and Spain. The cDNA or gDNA used as material had been derived from T cells, B-cell-depleted T cells, or PBMCs.

Original methodology: From reference gene primer amplification, estimates of nucleated cell counts were derived. Here immunoSEQ multiplex PCR was the method, and the copy in TCRdb shows in-frame clones only, minus some. Clone size and the V and J calls come from that table; the DNA yielded D and trimming. The sample carries about 260,000 clones, less than 90% recorded once. Germline-derived CDR1 and CDR2 are SEHNR and FQNEAQ (reference sequence). Trimming shortened V by 1 base and J by 0 bases, and 22 bases separated the two germline ends. The CDR3 has 19 residues. Sequenced: peripheral blood. The source is a man aged 55 to 69 with acute or convalescent COVID-19. V and J are TRBV7-9 and TRBJ2-7; a weak D match, TRBD1 (5 bases). The CDR3 loop is CASSLVGGGPGISSYEQYF. Here the CDR3 DNA reads TGTGCCAGCAGCTTAGTCGGCGGTGGGCCAGGGATCAGCTCCTACGAGCAGTACTTC.